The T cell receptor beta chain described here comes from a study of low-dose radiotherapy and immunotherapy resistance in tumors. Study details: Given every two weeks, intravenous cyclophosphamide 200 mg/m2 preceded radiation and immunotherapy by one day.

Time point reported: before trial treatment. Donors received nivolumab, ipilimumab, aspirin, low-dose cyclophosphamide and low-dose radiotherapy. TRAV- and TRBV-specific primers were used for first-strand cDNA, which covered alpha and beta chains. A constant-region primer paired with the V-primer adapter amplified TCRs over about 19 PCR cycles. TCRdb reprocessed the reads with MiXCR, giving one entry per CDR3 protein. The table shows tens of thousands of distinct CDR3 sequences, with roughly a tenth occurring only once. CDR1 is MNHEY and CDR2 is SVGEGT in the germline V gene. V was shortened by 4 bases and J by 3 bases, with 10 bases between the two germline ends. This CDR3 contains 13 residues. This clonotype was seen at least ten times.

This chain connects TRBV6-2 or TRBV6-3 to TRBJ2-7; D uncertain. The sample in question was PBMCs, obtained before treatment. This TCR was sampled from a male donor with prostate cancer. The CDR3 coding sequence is TGTGCCAGCAGTTGGTTTCGGAGCTACGAGCAGTACTTC. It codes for CASSWFRSYEQYF.